This entry concerns a single TCR beta chain. Its antigen remains unknown. The CDR3 totals 15 residues. Germline assignment: CDR1 MDHEN and CDR2 SYDVKM. Between the trimmed V and J ends, which lost 4 bases and 5 bases, there was a span of 16 bases. These data belong to a study of shared clonotypes between healthy human individuals. General study findings and limits: An effect of sequencing depth on clonotype sharing among donors was expected. The study found lower generation probabilities in non-shared clonotypes than in those shared by all four donors.

TCRdb keeps only in-frame clones here, not all; method: immunoSEQ multiplex PCR. This table holds 1.6 million or so clones, more than 95% found once. Material for sequencing was naive CD4+ T cells sorted from blood. Subset noted: CD45RA+ positively selected. The TCR originated in a man aged 30 to 39 in good health. The chain is built from TRBV28 and TRBJ2-3; a weak D match, TRBD1 (5 bases). The CDR3 nucleotides read TGTGCCAGCAGTTCCCAGGTGCAGGGCGTAGATACGCAGTATTTT. It encodes CASSSQVQGVDTQYF.